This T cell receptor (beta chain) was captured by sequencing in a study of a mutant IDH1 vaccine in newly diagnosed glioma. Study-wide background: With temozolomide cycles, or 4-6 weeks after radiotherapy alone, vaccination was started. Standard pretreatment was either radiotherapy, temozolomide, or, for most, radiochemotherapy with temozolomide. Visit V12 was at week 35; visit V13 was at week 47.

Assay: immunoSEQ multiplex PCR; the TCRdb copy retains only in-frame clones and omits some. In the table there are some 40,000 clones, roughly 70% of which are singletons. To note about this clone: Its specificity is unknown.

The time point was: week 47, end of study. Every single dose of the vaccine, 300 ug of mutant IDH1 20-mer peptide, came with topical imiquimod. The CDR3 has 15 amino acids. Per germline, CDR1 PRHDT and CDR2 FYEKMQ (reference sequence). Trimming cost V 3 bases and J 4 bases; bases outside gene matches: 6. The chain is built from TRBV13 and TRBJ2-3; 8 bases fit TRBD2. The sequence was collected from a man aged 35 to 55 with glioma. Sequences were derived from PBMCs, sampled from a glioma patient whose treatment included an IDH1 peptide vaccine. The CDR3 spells CASSFRGLVADTQYF. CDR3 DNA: TGTGCCAGCAGCTTCCGGGGACTAGTAGCAGATACGCAGTATTTT. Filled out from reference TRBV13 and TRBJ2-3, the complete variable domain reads AAGVIQSPRHLIKEKRETATLKCYPIPRHDTVYWYQQGPGQDPQFLISFYEKMQSDKGSIPDRFSAQQFSDYHSELNMSSLELGDSALYFCASSFRGLVADTQYFGPGTRLTVL.